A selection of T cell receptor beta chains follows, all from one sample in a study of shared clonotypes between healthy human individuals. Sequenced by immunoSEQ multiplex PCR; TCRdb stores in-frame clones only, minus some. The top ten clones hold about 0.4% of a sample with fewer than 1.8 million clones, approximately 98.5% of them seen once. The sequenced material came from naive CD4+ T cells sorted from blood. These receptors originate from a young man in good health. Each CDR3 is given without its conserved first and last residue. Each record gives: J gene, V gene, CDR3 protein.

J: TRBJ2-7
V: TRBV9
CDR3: ASSVGDGLEWEQY

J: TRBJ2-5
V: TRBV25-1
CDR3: ASSDLHWGPQY

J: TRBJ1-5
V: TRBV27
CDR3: ASSPGQEFFNQPQH

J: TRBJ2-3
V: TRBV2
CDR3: ASSVLAGGADTQY

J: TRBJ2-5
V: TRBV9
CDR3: ASSATQGSPPY

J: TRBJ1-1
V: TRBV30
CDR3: AWSVLWRTEAF

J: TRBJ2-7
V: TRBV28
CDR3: ANRRDGTYEQY

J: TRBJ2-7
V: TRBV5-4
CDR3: ASRSPGLGYEQY

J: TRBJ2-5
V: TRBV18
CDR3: ASSPPGGVETQY

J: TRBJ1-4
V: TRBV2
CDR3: ASSVGDYEKLF

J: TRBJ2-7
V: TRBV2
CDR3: ASSEVDEQY

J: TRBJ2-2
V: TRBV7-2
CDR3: ASSPPPSPGELF

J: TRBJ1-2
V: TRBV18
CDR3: ASSPRAGEGDGYT

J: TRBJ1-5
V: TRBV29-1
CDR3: SVLTGGGEPQH

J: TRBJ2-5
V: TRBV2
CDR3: ASNRVGETQY

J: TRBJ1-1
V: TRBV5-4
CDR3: ASRGWDSSMNTEAF

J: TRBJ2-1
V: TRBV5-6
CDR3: ASSLVSGSGDEQF

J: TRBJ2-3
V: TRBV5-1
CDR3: ASSVAVTDTQY

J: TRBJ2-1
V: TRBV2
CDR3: ASSAESSYNEQF

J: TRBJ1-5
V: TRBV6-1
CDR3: ASSEIKGDQPQH

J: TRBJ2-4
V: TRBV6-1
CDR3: ASSELRARGIQY

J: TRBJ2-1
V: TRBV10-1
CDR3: ASSESGAGVGNEQF

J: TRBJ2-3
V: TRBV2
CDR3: ASSELYLAGDADTQY

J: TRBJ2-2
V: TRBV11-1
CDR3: ASSSDPLTGLGGELF